The clone carrying this TCR beta chain was seen just once. Its antigen is not known. The repertoire was sequenced with immunoSEQ multiplex PCR; TCRdb's copy has only in-frame clones and lacks some. The table lists tens of thousands of clones, around 93% of them singletons. The data were taken from a study of graft-versus-host responses after intestinal transplantation. The CDR3 consists of 14 residues. J lost 2 bases, V lost 8 bases, and 7 bases had no gene match. Germline CDR1 and CDR2: MNHNS and SASEGT. The chain carries TRBV6-1 and TRBJ2-3; TRBD1 agrees at 7 bases. This sequence was found in a human donor who was the organ donor for an intestinal transplant. The sample was unstimulated CD8+ T cells sorted from spleen or lymph node cells, taken before transplant. The CDR3 spells CASGYRGNTDTQYF. The DNA of the CDR3 is TGTGCCAGCGGCTACAGGGGAAACACAGATACGCAGTATTTT.